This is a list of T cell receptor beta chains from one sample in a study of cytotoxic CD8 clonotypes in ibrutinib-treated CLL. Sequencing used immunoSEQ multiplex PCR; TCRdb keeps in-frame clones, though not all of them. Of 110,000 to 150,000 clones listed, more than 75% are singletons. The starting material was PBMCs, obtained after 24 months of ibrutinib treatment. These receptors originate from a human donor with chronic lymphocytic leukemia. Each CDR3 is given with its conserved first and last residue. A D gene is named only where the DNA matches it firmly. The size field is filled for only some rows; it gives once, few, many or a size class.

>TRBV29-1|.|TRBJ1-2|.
TGCAGCGTTCCCCGAGGCTATGGCTACACCTTC
CSVPRGYGYTF
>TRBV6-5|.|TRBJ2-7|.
TGTGCCAGCAGTCCGGACTGGCAGGACGAGCAGTACTTC
CASSPDWQDEQYF
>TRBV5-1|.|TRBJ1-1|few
TGCGCCAGCAGCTCCTCGGGCCAAGCTTTCTTT
CASSSSGQAFF
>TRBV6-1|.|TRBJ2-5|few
TGTGCCAGCAGTGAAGCCCAGACCCAGTACTTC
CASSEAQTQYF
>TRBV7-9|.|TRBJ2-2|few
TGTGCCAGCAGCTGGGGGGATACCGGGGAGCTGTTTTTT
CASSWGDTGELFF
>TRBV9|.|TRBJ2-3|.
TGTGCCAGCAGCGTAGAATCCTCCCCAGATACGCAGTATTTT
CASSVESSPDTQYF
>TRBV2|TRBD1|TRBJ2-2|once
TGTGCCAGCAGACAGGGGGTAGACGGGGAGCTGTTTTTT
CASRQGVDGELFF
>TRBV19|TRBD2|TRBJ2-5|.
TGTGCCAGTAGTATAGAGGCTAGCGGAAAAGAGACCCAGTACTTC
CASSIEASGKETQYF
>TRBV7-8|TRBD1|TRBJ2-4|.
TGTGCCAGCAGCTTAGCGCCGACAGGGGGTGGAGGCATTCAGTACTTC
CASSLAPTGGGGIQYF
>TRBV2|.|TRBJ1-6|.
TGTGCCAGCAGCGGTCCAACAGGAGGGAATTCACCCCTCCACTTT
CASSGPTGGNSPLHF
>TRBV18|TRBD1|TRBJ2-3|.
TGTGCCAGCTCAATAGGGACAGCGAGCACAGATACGCAGTATTTT
CASSIGTASTDTQYF
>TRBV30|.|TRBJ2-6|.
TGTGCCTGGAGTGTTGGGACGCGTGGGGCCAACGTCCTGACTTTC
CAWSVGTRGANVLTF
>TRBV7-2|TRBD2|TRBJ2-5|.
TGTGCCAGCAGCCCCCTGCCCCCCGGACTAGCTCGGGAGACCCAGTACTTC
CASSPLPPGLARETQYF
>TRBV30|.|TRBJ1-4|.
TGTGCCTGGAGTGGTAGGTCGGCTGAAAAACTGTTTTTT
CAWSGRSAEKLFF
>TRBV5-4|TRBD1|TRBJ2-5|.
TGTGCCAGCAGCTTCCTTCTACAGGGGGCGGAGACCCAGTACTTC
CASSFLLQGAETQYF
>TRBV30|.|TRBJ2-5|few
TGTGCCTGGAGTGTGTGGCAGCCTGAAGAGACCCAGTACTTC
CAWSVWQPEETQYF
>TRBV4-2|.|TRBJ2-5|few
TGTGCCAGCAGCCCCCTTGGCGCCCAAGAGACCCAGTACTTC
CASSPLGAQETQYF
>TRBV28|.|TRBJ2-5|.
TGTGCCAGCAGCCCAGCGCGGGGGCCCCAAGAGACCCAGTACTTC
CASSPARGPQETQYF
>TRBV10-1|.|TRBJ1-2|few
TGCGCCAGCCAATACTGGACACCTAACTATGGCTACACCTTC
CASQYWTPNYGYTF
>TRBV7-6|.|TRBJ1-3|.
TGTGCCAGCAGGCCTTTGGGGTCGTCCTCTGGAAACACCATATATTTT
CASRPLGSSSGNTIYF
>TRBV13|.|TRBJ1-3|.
TGTGCCAGCAGCCCAGACTGGATCTCTGGAAACACCATATATTTT
CASSPDWISGNTIYF
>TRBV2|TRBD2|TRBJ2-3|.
TGTGCCAGCAGTGAAGAGGCCAGCGGGGGGCCGCCCGATTTT
CASSEEASGGPPDF
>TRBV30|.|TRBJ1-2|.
TGTGCCTGGAGTGCCCCGGGTGGCTACACCTTC
CAWSAPGGYTF
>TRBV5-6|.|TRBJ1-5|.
TGTGCCAGCAGCTCCAGGTGGGGCGGTTTTAGCAATCAGCCCCAGCATTTT
CASSSRWGGFSNQPQHF
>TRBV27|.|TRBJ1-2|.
TGTGCCAGCAGTTTCGGGACCGACTATGGCTACACCTTC
CASSFGTDYGYTF
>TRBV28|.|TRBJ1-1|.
TGTGCCAGCAGTTCCCCAAACACTGAAGCTTTCTTT
CASSSPNTEAFF
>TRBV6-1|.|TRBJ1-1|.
TGTGCCAGCAGGGGGTGGGTGAACACTGAAGCTTTCTTT
CASRGWVNTEAFF
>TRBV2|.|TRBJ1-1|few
TGTGCCAGCAGGACGGGACACCTTAACACTGAAGCTTTCTTT
CASRTGHLNTEAFF
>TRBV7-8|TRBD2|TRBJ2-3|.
TGTGCCAGCAGCCCTAGCGGGGGGGCGACAGATACGCAGTATTTT
CASSPSGGATDTQYF
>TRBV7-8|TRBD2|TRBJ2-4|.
TGTGCCAGCACCTACATGGGGGGGTTGGCCAAAAACATTCAGTACTTC
CASTYMGGLAKNIQYF
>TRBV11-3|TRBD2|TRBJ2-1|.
TGTGCCAGCAGCTCGGGACTAGCCGATGAGCAGTTCTTC
CASSSGLADEQFF